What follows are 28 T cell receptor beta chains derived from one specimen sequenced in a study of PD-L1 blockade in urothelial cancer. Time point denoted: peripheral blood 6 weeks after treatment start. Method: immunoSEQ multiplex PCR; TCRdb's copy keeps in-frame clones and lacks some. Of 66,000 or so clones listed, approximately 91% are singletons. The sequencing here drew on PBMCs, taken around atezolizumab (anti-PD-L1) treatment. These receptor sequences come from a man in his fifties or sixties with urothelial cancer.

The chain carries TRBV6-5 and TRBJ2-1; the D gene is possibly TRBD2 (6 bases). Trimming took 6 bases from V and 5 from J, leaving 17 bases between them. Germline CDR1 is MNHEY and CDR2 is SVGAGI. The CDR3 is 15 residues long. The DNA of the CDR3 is TGTGCCAGCAGCCCAACTGGCGGGAATAACAATGAGCAGTTCTTC. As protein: CASSPTGGNNNEQFF.

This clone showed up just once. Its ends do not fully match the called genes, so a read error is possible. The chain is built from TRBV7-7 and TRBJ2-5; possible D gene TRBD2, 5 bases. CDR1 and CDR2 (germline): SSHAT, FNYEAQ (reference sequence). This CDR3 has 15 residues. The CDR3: CASSSTGETRETQYF. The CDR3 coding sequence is TGTGCTAGCAGCTCAACCGGGGAAACCAGGGAGACCCAGTACTTC.

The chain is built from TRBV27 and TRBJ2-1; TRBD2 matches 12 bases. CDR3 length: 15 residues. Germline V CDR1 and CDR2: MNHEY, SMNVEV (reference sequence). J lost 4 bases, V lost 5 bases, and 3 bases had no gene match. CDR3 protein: CASSTGTSGYNEQFF. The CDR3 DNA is TGTGCCAGCAGTACCGGGACTAGCGGGTACAATGAGCAGTTCTTC.

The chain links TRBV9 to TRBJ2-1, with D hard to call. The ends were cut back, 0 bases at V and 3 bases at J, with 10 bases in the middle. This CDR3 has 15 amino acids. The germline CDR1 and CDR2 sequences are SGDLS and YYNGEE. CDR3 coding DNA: TGTGCCAGCAGCGTAGTTTCAGGATTCTACAATGAGCAGTTCTTC. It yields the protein CASSVVSGFYNEQFF.

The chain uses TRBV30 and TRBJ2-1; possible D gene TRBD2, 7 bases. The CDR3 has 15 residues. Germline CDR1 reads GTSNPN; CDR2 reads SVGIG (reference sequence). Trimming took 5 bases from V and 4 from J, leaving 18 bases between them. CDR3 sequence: CAWATGGALYNEQFF. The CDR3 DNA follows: TGTGCCTGGGCGACTGGGGGGGCCCTGTACAATGAGCAGTTCTTC.

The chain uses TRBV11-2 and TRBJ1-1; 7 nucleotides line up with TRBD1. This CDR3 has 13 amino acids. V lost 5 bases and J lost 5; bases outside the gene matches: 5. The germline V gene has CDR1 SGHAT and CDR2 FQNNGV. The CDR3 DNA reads TGTGCCAGCAGCCACAGGGGACGAACTGAAGCTTTCTTT. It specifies CASSHRGRTEAFF.

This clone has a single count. The chain's CDR3 is CASSVGLAGGADTQYF. DNA of the CDR3: TGTGCCAGCAGTGTGGGACTAGCGGGAGGAGCAGATACGCAGTATTTT. The rearrangement links TRBV7-3 to TRBJ2-3; 15 bases map to TRBD2. The CDR3 loop spans 16 amino acids. J was trimmed by 4 bases and V by 6 bases; bases with no gene match: 5. The germline V gene has CDR1 SGHTA and CDR2 FQGTGA. The variable domain in full, completed from reference TRBV7-3 and TRBJ2-3, reads GAGVSQTPSNKVTEKGKYVELRCDPISGHTALYWYRQSLGQGPEFLIYFQGTGAADDSGLPNDRFFAVRPEGSVSTLKIQRTERGDSAVYLCASSVGLAGGADTQYFGPGTRLTVL.

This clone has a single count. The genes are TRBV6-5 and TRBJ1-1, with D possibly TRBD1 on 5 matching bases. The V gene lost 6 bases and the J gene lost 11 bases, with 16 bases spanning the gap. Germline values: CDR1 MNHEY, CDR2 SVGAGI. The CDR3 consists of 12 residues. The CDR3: CASSLEGEKAFF. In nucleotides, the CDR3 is TGTGCCAGCAGCCTCGAAGGGGAAAAGGCTTTCTTT.

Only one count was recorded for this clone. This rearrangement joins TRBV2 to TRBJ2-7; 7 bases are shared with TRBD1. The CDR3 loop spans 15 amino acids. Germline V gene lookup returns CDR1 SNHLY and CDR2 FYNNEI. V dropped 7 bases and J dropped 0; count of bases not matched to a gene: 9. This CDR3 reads CASIDVPGGSYEQYF. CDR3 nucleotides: TGTGCCAGCATTGATGTACCAGGGGGCTCCTACGAGCAGTACTTC.

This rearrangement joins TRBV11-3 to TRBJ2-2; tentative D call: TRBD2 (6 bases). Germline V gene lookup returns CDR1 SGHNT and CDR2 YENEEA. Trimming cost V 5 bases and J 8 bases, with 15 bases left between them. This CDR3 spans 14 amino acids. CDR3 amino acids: CASSASGTVGELFF. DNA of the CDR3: TGTGCCAGCAGCGCTTCCGGGACTGTAGGGGAGCTGTTTTTT.

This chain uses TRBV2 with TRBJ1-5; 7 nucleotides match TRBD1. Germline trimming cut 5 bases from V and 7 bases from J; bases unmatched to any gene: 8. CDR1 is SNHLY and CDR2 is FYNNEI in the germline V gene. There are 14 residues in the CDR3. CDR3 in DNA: TGTGCCAGCAGTTTGGGACAGTACTCGCAGCCCCAGCATTTT. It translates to CASSLGQYSQPQHF.

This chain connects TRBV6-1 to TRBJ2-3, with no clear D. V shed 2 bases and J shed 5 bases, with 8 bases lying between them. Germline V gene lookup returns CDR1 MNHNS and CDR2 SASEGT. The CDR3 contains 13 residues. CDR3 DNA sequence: TGTGCCAGCAGTGAAAGCTATCTAGATACGCAGTATTTT. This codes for CASSESYLDTQYF.

Here the CDR3 reads CASSSDWRLAGGDTQYF. Here the CDR3 DNA reads TGTGCCAGCAGCTCCGACTGGAGACTAGCGGGAGGGGATACGCAGTATTTT. This sequence joins TRBV5-6 and TRBJ2-3, with 14 bases aligning to TRBD2. V trimming: 3 bases; J trimming: 6 bases; junction bases outside the gene matches: 9. The CDR3 is 17 amino acids. The germline V gene has CDR1 SGHDT and CDR2 YYEEEE. Full variable domain (remainder filled in from reference TRBV5-6 and TRBJ2-3): DAGVTQSPTHLIKTRGQQVTLRCSPKSGHDTVSWYQQALGQGPQFIFQYYEEEERQRGNFPDRFSGHQFPNYSSELNVNALLLGDSALYLCASSSDWRLAGGDTQYFGPGTRLTVL.

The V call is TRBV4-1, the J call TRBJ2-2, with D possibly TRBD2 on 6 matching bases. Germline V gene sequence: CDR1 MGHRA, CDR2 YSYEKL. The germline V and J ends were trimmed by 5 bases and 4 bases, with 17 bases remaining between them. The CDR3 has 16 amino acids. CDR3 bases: TGCGCCAGCAGCACCCGAACCGGGACTCGCACCGGGGAGCTGTTTTTT. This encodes CASSTRTGTRTGELFF.

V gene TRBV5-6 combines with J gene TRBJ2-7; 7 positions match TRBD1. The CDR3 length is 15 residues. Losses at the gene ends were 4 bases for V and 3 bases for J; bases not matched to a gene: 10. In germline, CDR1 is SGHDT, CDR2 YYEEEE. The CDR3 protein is CASSAPRAGGYEQYF. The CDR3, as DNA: TGTGCCAGCAGCGCTCCCCGGGCAGGGGGCTACGAGCAGTACTTC.

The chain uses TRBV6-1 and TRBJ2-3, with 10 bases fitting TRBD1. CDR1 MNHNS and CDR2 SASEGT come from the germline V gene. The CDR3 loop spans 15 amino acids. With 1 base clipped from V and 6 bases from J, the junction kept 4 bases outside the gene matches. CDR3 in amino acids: CASSEGTGGYDTQYF. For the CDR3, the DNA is TGTGCCAGCAGTGAAGGGACAGGGGGTTACGATACGCAGTATTTT.

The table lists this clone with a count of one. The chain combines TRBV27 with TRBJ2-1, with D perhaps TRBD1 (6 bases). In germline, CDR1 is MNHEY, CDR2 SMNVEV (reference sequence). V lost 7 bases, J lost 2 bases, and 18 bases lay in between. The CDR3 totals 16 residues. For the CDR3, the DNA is TGTGCCAGCACCTCACTGGGACACGGAACCTACAATGAGCAGTTCTTC. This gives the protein CASTSLGHGTYNEQFF.

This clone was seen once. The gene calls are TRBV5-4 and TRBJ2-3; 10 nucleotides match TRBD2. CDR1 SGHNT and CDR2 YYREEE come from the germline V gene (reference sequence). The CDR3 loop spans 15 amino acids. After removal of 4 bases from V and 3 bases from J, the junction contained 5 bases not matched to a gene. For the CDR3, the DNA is TGTGCCAGCAGCCCAAAGCGGGGGGGGACAGATACGCAGTATTTT. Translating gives CASSPKRGGTDTQYF.

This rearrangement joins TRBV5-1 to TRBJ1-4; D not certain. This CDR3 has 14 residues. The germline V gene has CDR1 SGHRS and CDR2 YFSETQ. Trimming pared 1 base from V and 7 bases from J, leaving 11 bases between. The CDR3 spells CASSLTSGSEKLFF. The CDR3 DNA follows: TGCGCCAGCAGCTTGACGTCTGGGAGTGAAAAACTGTTTTTT.

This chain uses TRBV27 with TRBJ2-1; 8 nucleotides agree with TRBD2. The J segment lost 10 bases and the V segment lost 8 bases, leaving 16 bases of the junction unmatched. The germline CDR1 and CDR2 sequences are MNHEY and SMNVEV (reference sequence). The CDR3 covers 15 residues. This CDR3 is CASPFGREVPYEQFF. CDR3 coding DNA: TGTGCCAGCCCATTCGGGCGGGAGGTACCTTACGAGCAGTTCTTC.

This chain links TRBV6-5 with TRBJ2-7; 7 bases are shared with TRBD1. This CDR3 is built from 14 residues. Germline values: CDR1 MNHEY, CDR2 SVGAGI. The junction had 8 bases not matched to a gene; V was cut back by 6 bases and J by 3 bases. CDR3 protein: CASSKRQGNYEQYF. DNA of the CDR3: TGTGCCAGCAGCAAACGACAGGGAAACTACGAGCAGTACTTC.

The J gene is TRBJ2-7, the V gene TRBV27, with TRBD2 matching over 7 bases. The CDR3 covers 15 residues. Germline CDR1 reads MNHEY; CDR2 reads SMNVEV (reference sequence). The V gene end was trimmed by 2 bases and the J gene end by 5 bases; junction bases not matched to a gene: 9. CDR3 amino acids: CASSLLRTRLDEQYF. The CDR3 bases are TGTGCCAGCAGTTTACTGAGGACTAGGCTCGACGAGCAGTACTTC.

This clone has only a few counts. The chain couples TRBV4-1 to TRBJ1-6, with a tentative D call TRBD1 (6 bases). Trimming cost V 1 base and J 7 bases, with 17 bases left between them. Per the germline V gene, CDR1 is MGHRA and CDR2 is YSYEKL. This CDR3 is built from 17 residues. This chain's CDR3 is CASSQAGAGDWNSPLHF. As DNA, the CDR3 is TGCGCCAGCAGCCAAGCCGGGGCAGGGGATTGGAATTCACCCCTCCACTTT.

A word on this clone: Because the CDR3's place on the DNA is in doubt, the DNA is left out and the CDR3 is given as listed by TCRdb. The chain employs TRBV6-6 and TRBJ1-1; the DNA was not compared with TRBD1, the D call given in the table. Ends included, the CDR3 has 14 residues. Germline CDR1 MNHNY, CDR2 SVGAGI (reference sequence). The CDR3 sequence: CASSSSDRAERAFF.

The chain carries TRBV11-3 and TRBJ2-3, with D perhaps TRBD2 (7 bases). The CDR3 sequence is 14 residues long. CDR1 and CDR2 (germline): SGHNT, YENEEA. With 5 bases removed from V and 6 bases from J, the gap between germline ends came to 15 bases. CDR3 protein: CASSAWAGADTQYF. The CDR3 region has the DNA TGTGCCAGCAGCGCGTGGGCGGGGGCGGATACGCAGTATTTT.

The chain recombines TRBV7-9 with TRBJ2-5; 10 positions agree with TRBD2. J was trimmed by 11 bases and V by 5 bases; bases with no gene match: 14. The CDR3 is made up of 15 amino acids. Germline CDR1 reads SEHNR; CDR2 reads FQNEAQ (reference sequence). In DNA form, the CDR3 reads TGTGCCAGCAGCCCCGCCTTAGCGGGGGGCCCTTCACAGTACTTC. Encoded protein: CASSPALAGGPSQYF.

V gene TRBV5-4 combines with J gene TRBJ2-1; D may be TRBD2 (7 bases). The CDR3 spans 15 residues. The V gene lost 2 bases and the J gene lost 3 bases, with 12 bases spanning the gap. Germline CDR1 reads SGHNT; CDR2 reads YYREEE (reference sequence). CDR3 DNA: TGTGCCAGCAGCTTAGGGGGGGACTTCTACAATGAGCAGTTCTTC. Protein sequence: CASSLGGDFYNEQFF.

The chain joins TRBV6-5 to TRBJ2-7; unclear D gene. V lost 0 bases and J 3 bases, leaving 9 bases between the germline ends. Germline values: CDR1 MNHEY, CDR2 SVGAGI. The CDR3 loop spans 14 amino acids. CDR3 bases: TGTGCCAGCAGTTACTCCAGGAACAGCTACGAGCAGTACTTC. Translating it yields CASSYSRNSYEQYF.